The 8 T cell receptor beta chains given below trace back to one sample, sequenced in a study of shared clonotypes between healthy human individuals. Produced via immunoSEQ multiplex PCR; TCRdb's table is partial and in-frame only. Of 950,000 to 1,100,000 clones listed, about three quarters are singletons. Sequencing was performed on memory CD4+ T cells sorted from blood. Subset noted: CD45RA-negative fraction. The receptor source for this set is a man between 18 and 29 years old in good health.

V is TRBV6-1 and J is TRBJ1-1; 7 bases map to TRBD1. The germline V gene encodes CDR1 MNHNS and CDR2 SASEGT. The V segment lost 4 bases and the J segment 5 bases; nucleotides outside the gene matches: 16. The CDR3 spans 17 residues. CDR3 bases: TGTGCCAGCAGTGTACGACAGGGTGTGACTCTGAGGACTGAAGCTTTCTTT. Translating gives CASSVRQGVTLRTEAFF.

V is TRBV19 and J is TRBJ1-5; weak D call: TRBD1 (6 bases). CDR3 length: 14 residues. CDR1 is LNHDA and CDR2 is SQIVND in the germline V gene (reference sequence). Trimming shortened V by 3 bases and J by 6 bases, and 12 bases separated the two germline ends. Written as DNA, the CDR3 is TGTGCCAGTAGTATGTACAGGGAGGGTCAGCCCCAGCATTTT. This encodes CASSMYREGQPQHF.

This rearrangement joins TRBV15 to TRBJ2-2; the D is unclear. CDR1 is LNHNV and CDR2 is YYDKDF in the germline V gene (reference sequence). V lost 4 bases to trimming and J lost 5 bases, with 11 bases between them. The CDR3 is 14 amino acids. This CDR3 is CATSKDTVTGELFF. Here the CDR3 DNA reads TGTGCCACCAGCAAGGATACAGTTACCGGGGAGCTGTTTTTT.

The gene calls are TRBV5-6 and TRBJ1-6; TRBD1 matches 7 bases. The V gene end was trimmed by 6 bases and the J gene end by 10 bases; junction bases not matched to a gene: 7. This CDR3 comprises 13 residues. The germline V gene has CDR1 SGHDT and CDR2 YYEEEE. In nucleotides, the CDR3 is TGTGCCAGCACTGACAGGGACAGATCACCCCTCCACTTT. Its translation: CASTDRDRSPLHF. Together with reference TRBV5-6 and TRBJ1-6, the CDR3 gives the full variable domain: DAGVTQSPTHLIKTRGQQVTLRCSPKSGHDTVSWYQQALGQGPQFIFQYYEEEERQRGNFPDRFSGHQFPNYSSELNVNALLLGDSALYLCASTDRDRSPLHFGNGTRLTVT.

This chain joins TRBV9 and TRBJ2-5, with 8 bases fitting TRBD1. This CDR3 has 15 residues. Germline V gene lookup returns CDR1 SGDLS and CDR2 YYNGEE. The ends lost 4 bases at V and 4 bases at J; junction bases unmatched: 9. CDR3 region: CASSPRTGPPETQYF. As DNA, the CDR3 is TGTGCCAGCAGCCCCCGGACAGGGCCCCCAGAGACCCAGTACTTC.

The J gene is TRBJ1-1, the V gene TRBV5-1; TRBD1 is a possible D gene (6 bases). CDR3 length: 12 amino acids. CDR1 is SGHRS, CDR2 YFSETQ, per germline. Trimming removed 5 bases from V and 8 bases from J, with 13 bases in between. The CDR3 loop is CASRSTGTEAFF. The CDR3 region has the DNA TGCGCCAGCAGATCAACAGGGACCGAAGCTTTCTTT. Full variable domain (missing parts from reference TRBV5-1 and TRBJ1-1): KAGVTQTPRYLIKTRGQQVTLSCSPISGHRSVSWYQQTPGQGLQFLFEYFSETQRNKGNFPGRFSGRQFSNSRSEMNVSTLELGDSALYLCASRSTGTEAFFGQGTRLTVV.

The chain joins TRBV27 to TRBJ2-2; 13 bases fit TRBD2. CDR1 is MNHEY and CDR2 is SMNVEV in the germline V gene (reference sequence). CDR3 length: 16 amino acids. V shed 5 bases, J shed 4 bases, and the junction held 4 bases outside the gene matches. This chain's CDR3 is CASSHTSGGATGELFF. CDR3 coding DNA: TGTGCCAGCAGTCACACTAGCGGGGGGGCCACCGGGGAGCTGTTTTTT.

The V gene is TRBV27, the J gene TRBJ1-4, with 8 bases fitting TRBD1. Germline lookup yields CDR1 MNHEY and CDR2 SMNVEV (reference sequence). The CDR3 is 14 amino acids. Trimming at V came to 6 bases and at J to 3 bases, leaving 3 bases not matched to a gene. CDR3 in amino acids: CASRRQGSNEKLFF. The CDR3, as DNA: TGTGCCAGCAGGAGACAGGGGTCTAATGAAAAACTGTTTTTT.